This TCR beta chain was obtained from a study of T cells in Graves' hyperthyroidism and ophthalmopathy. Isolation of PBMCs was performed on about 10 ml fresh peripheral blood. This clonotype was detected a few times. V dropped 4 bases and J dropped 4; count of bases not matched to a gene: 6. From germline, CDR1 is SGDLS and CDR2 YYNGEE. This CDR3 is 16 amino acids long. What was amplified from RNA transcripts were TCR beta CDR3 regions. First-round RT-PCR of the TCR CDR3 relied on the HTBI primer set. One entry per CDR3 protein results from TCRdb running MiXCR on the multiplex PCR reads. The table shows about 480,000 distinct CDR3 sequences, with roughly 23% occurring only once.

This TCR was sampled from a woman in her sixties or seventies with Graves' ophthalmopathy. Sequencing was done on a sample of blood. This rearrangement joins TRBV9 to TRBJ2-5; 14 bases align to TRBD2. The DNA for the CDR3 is TGTGCCAGCAGCTTGGGACTAGCGGGAGTCGGAGAGACCCAGTACTTC. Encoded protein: CASSLGLAGVGETQYF.